The rows below give T cell receptor beta chains drawn from one sample of a study of glioma-infiltrating T cells after dendritic cell vaccination. Only in-frame clones appear in the TCRdb table, and some are missing; sequencing was by immunoSEQ multiplex PCR. The data contain about 64,000 clones, roughly four fifths of them seen just once; the ten biggest clones take up over 9%. Sample: blood, taken before dendritic cell vaccination. The receptor set was obtained from a human donor with glioblastoma. The CDR3 runs from the conserved cysteine through the conserved F or W. A D gene is named only where the DNA matches it firmly. A clone size is listed for some rows: how often the clone was seen (once, few, many), or a class if it is expanded.

abundance	v_gene	j_gene	d_gene	CDR3nt	CDR3aa
-	TRBV2	TRBJ2-7	-	TGTGCCAGCAAGACAGGTCGGCCTAGTCACGAGCAGTACTTC	CASKTGRPSHEQYF
once	TRBV6-1	TRBJ2-3	TRBD2	TGTGCCAGCAGTGTTCTAGCGGGGGGGCCGGATACGCAGTATTTT	CASSVLAGGPDTQYF
-	TRBV19	TRBJ1-2	TRBD1	TGTGCCAGTAGTATACAGGGACAGTTCAACTATGGCTACACCTTC	CASSIQGQFNYGYTF
-	TRBV30	TRBJ2-3	-	TGTGCCTGGATTCCACGAGGAGATACGCAGTATTTT	CAWIPRGDTQYF
-	TRBV6-6	TRBJ2-7	-	TGTGCCAGCAGTTACACAGAGGGGGGGGTGCTCGGCGAGCAGTACTTC	CASSYTEGGVLGEQYF
-	TRBV7-6	TRBJ2-7	-	TGTGCCAGCAGCTTATCCATTCGGGGTTCAAGCTCCTACGAGCAGTACTTC	CASSLSIRGSSSYEQYF
-	TRBV28	TRBJ1-6	-	TGTGCCAGCACATTGAGGAACCTATATAATTCACCCCTCCACTTT	CASTLRNLYNSPLHF
-	TRBV7-2	TRBJ1-2	-	TGTGCCAGCAGCTACGCTCAGGGTCCCTATGGCTACACCTTC	CASSYAQGPYGYTF
few	TRBV28	TRBJ1-1	-	TGTGCCAGCAGGGCCACAGGGAACACTGAAGCTTTCTTT	CASRATGNTEAFF
-	TRBV5-1	TRBJ2-7	TRBD2	TGCGCCAGCAGTGTCCTGGGACTAGAAATTTACGAGCAGTACTTC	CASSVLGLEIYEQYF
few	TRBV5-4	TRBJ2-7	TRBD2	TGTGCCACGGGCGAGGCTAGCGGGTCCTACGAGCAGTACTTC	CATGEASGSYEQYF
-	TRBV5-8	TRBJ1-4	TRBD1	TGTGCCAGCAGCCCGGGGACAGGGGACTGGCGCTCAAGGGAAAAACTGTTTTTT	CASSPGTGDWRSREKLFF
-	TRBV5-1	TRBJ1-1	-	TGCGCCAGCAGCCCTACAGGATTCACTGAAGCTTTCTTT	CASSPTGFTEAFF
-	TRBV11-2	TRBJ1-5	TRBD1	TGTGCCAGCAGCCACCGACAGGGGAGTCAGCCCCAGCATTTT	CASSHRQGSQPQHF
-	TRBV5-1	TRBJ2-1	-	TGCGCCAGCAGCTACATCGGGGATGAGCAGTTCTTC	CASSYIGDEQFF
-	TRBV5-4	TRBJ2-7	TRBD1	TGTGCCAGCAGCCAAAACAGGGGGCGCGAGCAGTACTTC	CASSQNRGREQYF
-	TRBV6-5	TRBJ2-3	-	TGTGCCAGCAGAGGAGTCGGCACAGATACGCAGTATTTT	CASRGVGTDTQYF
-	TRBV5-1	TRBJ2-1	TRBD2	TGCGCCAGCAGCTTGCCAGCGGGGGCGGGGGAGCAGTTCTTC	CASSLPAGAGEQFF
-	TRBV7-8	TRBJ2-7	-	TGTGCCAGCAGCTTAGCGGTAGGGGTCCTCTACGAGCAGTACTTC	CASSLAVGVLYEQYF
few	TRBV6-6	TRBJ1-1	-	TGTGCCAGCAGTTCCGGACTCTCAGCACCCATCAGTGAAGCTTTCTTT	CASSSGLSAPISEAFF
-	TRBV7-2	TRBJ2-1	TRBD2	TGTGCCAGCAGCTTATCTAGCGGGGTGCCCCTCTTC	CASSLSSGVPLF
-	TRBV2	TRBJ2-1	TRBD1	TGTGCCAGCAGTGGACAGGGATTCCAGTTCTTC	CASSGQGFQFF
-	TRBV29-1	TRBJ2-7	-	TGCAGCGTTGAAGAGGGGGCTTTTGGCTACGAGCAGTACTTC	CSVEEGAFGYEQYF
-	TRBV28	TRBJ2-7	-	TGTGCCAGCAGACAGTTCTTGAGCTACGAGCAGTACTTC	CASRQFLSYEQYF